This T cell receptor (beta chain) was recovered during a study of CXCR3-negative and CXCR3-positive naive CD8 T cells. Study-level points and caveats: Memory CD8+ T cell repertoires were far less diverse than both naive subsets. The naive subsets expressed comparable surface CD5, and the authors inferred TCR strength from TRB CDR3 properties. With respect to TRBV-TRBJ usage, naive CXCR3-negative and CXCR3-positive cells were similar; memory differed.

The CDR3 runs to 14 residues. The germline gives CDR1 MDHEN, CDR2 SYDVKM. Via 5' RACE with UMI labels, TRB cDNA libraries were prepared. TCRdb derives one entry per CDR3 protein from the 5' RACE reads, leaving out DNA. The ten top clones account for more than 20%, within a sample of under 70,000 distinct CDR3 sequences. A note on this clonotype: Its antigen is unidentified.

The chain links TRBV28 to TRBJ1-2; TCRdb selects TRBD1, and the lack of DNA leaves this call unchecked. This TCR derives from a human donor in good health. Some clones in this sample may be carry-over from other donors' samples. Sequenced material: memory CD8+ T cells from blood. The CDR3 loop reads CASSLDGQTNGYTF.